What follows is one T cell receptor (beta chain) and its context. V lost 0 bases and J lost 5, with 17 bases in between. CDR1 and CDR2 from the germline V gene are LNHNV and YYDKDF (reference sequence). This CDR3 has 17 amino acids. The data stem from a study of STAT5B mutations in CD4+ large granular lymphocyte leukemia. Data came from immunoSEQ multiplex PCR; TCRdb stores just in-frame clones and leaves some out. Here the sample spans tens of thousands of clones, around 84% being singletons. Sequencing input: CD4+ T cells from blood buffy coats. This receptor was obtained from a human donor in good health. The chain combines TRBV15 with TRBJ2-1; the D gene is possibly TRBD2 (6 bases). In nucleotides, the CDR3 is TGTGCCACCAGCAGAGATGTTGGGCTAGCGTTAAACAATGAGCAGTTCTTC. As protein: CATSRDVGLALNNEQFF.